These 14 T cell receptor beta chains share one sample of origin, sequenced in a study of OX40 agonist ivuxolimab in advanced cancers. Clones were sequenced by immunoSEQ multiplex PCR, and TCRdb holds only the in-frame ones, with some missing. The sample gives approximately 45,000 clones, about 94% of which show up once; approximately 11% is in the top ten. The sample here was CD4+ or CD8+ T cells sorted from blood, taken in a trial of the OX40 agonist ivuxolimab. Receptors originate from an adult with an advanced solid tumor such as melanoma, head and neck, liver or kidney cancer.

The chain recombines TRBV4-3 with TRBJ2-2; D call uncertain. V was pared by 1 base and J by 6 bases, with 6 bases between. There are 13 residues in the CDR3. The germline gives CDR1 LGHNA, CDR2 YSLEER. The CDR3 region has the DNA TGCGCCAGCAGCCAAGGCATAGCCGGGGAGCTGTTTTTT. This sequence encodes CASSQGIAGELFF.

V and J are TRBV7-3 and TRBJ2-1, with TRBD1 matching 7 bases. The V gene's germline CDR1 is SGHTA and CDR2 FQGTGA. The trim removed 0 bases at V and 3 bases at J, leaving 2 bases unmatched. There are 15 residues in the CDR3. The CDR3 DNA reads as TGTGCCAGCAGCTTAACAGGGGGCGGCTACAATGAGCAGTTCTTC. Amino acid sequence: CASSLTGGGYNEQFF.

The chain carries TRBV4-3 and TRBJ2-1; 8 bases map to TRBD2. After removal of 2 bases from V and 0 bases from J, the junction contained 6 bases not matched to a gene. Germline CDR1 LGHNA, CDR2 YSLEER. The CDR3 contains 17 residues. The CDR3 protein is CASSQNLGLVSYNEQFF. In nucleotides, the CDR3 is TGCGCCAGCAGCCAAAACCTGGGACTAGTCTCCTACAATGAGCAGTTCTTC.

A word on this clone: Additional DNA sequences in this sample encode the identical CDR3. V is TRBV5-1 and J is TRBJ2-7, with 8 bases matching TRBD1. Germline lookup yields CDR1 SGHRS and CDR2 YFSETQ. Unmatched junction bases numbered 2, after V lost 2 bases and J lost 4 bases. This CDR3 is 13 amino acids long. The CDR3 is CASSLRQGYEQYF. DNA of the CDR3: TGCGCCAGCAGCTTAAGACAGGGGTACGAGCAGTACTTC.

This chain joins TRBV13 and TRBJ2-7, with 12 nucleotides matching TRBD2. With V trimmed by 4 bases and J by 0 bases, 10 bases remained unmatched. Looked up from germline, CDR1 is PRHDT and CDR2 is FYEKMQ (reference sequence). The CDR3 is 18 residues long. CDR3 sequence reads: CASSSPGTSGLNSYEQYF. As DNA, the CDR3 is TGTGCCAGCAGCTCCCCCGGGACTAGCGGGCTAAACTCCTACGAGCAGTACTTC.

The chain links TRBV11-1 to TRBJ1-2, with 8 bases lining up with TRBD1. Germline V gene sequence: CDR1 SGHAT, CDR2 FQDESV (reference sequence). Unmatched junction bases numbered 7, after V lost 5 bases and J lost 8 bases. This CDR3 has 13 amino acids. The CDR3 nucleotides are TGTGCCAGCAGCCTAACCGACAGGGGCGGCTACACCTTC. Encoded protein: CASSLTDRGGYTF.

The V call is TRBV9, the J call TRBJ1-1, with D uncertain. Trimming left V 0 bases short and J 1 base short, with 7 bases between. The V gene's germline CDR1 is SGDLS and CDR2 YYNGEE. The CDR3 sequence is 14 residues long. CDR3 in amino acids: CASSVARENTEAFF. DNA of the CDR3: TGTGCCAGCAGCGTAGCTAGGGAGAACACTGAAGCTTTCTTT.

The chain couples TRBV9 to TRBJ1-2, with TRBD1 matching over 10 bases. CDR1 SGDLS and CDR2 YYNGEE come from the germline V gene. The J segment lost 4 bases and the V segment lost 5 bases, leaving 5 bases of the junction unmatched. This CDR3 is built from 14 residues. The CDR3 DNA sequence: TGTGCCAGCAGAGGCGGGACAGGGGCCTATGGCTACACCTTC. This sequence encodes CASRGGTGAYGYTF. Based on the CDR3 plus reference TRBV9 and TRBJ1-2, the full variable domain is DSGVTQTPKHLITATGQRVTLRCSPRSGDLSVYWYQQSLDQGLQFLIQYYNGEERAKGNILERFSAQQFPDLHSELNLSSLELGDSALYFCASRGGTGAYGYTFGSGTRLTVV.

This rearrangement joins TRBV9 to TRBJ2-1; TRBD1 matches at 8 bases. The germline V gene has CDR1 SGDLS and CDR2 YYNGEE. Trimming cost V 2 bases and J 7 bases; bases outside gene matches: 8. The CDR3 is 15 residues long. The DNA for the CDR3 is TGTGCCAGCAGCGTGGACAGGGTTTTAGGGAATGAGCAGTTCTTC. Its protein product is CASSVDRVLGNEQFF.

The V call is TRBV7-2, the J call TRBJ2-3, with 9 bases that match TRBD2. CDR3 size: 18 residues. Losses at the gene ends were 0 bases for V and 3 bases for J; bases not matched to a gene: 10. Germline V lookup: CDR1 SGHTA, CDR2 FQGNSA. The CDR3 bases are TGTGCCAGCAGCTTAGCGGGAGAGCTAGCGGGATTGACAGATACGCAGTATTTT. The encoded protein is CASSLAGELAGLTDTQYF.

This rearrangement joins TRBV27 to TRBJ2-7; TRBD2 matches at 7 bases. The CDR3 runs to 14 residues. Germline assignment: CDR1 MNHEY and CDR2 SMNVEV (reference sequence). J lost 1 base, V lost 3 bases, and 3 bases had no gene match. The CDR3 region has the DNA TGTGCCAGCAGTTTGGGACTACAATCCTACGAGCAGTACTTC. It encodes CASSLGLQSYEQYF.

V usage is TRBV2 and J usage is TRBJ2-7; D uncertain. The ends were cut back, 6 bases at V and 2 bases at J, with 11 bases in the middle. Germline CDR1 and CDR2: SNHLY and FYNNEI. The CDR3 spans 13 residues. CDR3 in DNA: TGTGCCAGCAGAGGTACCGGAACCTACGAGCAGTACTTC. This codes for CASRGTGTYEQYF.

This chain connects TRBV6-1 to TRBJ1-1; possibly TRBD1 for D (6 bases). Germline assignment: CDR1 MNHNS and CDR2 SASEGT. There are 18 residues in the CDR3. V was cut by 0 bases and J by 0 bases, with 17 bases left in between. CDR3 nucleotide sequence: TGTGCCAGCAGTGAAGCGCTATTTGGCACAGGGATGAACACTGAAGCTTTCTTT. It specifies CASSEALFGTGMNTEAFF.

J is TRBJ2-7 and V is TRBV15; 10 bases agree with TRBD2. The germline V gene encodes CDR1 LNHNV and CDR2 YYDKDF (reference sequence). Trimming cost V 0 bases and J 2 bases; bases outside gene matches: 4. This CDR3 comprises 16 residues. The CDR3 reads CATSRERLAGAYEQYF. DNA of the CDR3: TGTGCCACCAGCAGAGAGAGGCTAGCGGGAGCCTACGAGCAGTACTTC.